These 6 T cell receptor beta chains originate from one sample sequenced in a study of blood T cells in healthy people across ages. For the second PCR, which ran for about 6 to 11 cycles, a sample-barcoded 5' primer and a J-beta primer mix were used. TCRdb called the 5' RACE reads again in MiXCR, with one record for every CDR3 protein. The sample contains about 540,000 distinct CDR3 sequences, 20% to 30% of which appear only once. Separately, the same data were catalogued under a study of T cells of mothers and their children.

The sequenced sample was blood. The receptors were sampled from a boy younger than 18 in good health.

This clonotype was observed a handful of times. The gene calls are TRBV12-3 or TRBV12-4 and TRBJ2-1; the D is unclear. The CDR3 is 15 amino acids. The V end was cut by 4 bases, the J end by 9 bases, with 19 bases between. The CDR3 spells CASSWFLDLKGEQFF. For the CDR3, the DNA is TGTGCCAGCAGTTGGTTTCTAGACCTCAAGGGTGAGCAGTTCTTC.

Only a few counts were recorded for this clonotype. The chain recombines TRBV6-2 or TRBV6-3 with TRBJ2-6, with D perhaps TRBD1 (6 bases). With 7 bases removed from V and 4 bases from J, the gap between germline ends came to 14 bases. Germline V gives CDR1 MNHEY, CDR2 SVGEGT. CDR3 length: 15 residues. The CDR3 bases are TGTGCCAGCACCATCGGACAGTACGGGGCCAACGTCCTGACTTTC. This encodes CASTIGQYGANVLTF.

The V and J genes are TRBV24-1 and TRBJ2-1; D uncertain. Trimming took off 4 bases at V and 5 bases at J, with 17 bases between the two ends. This CDR3 region has 16 residues. Germline V gene lookup returns CDR1 KGHDR and CDR2 SFDVKD. Here the CDR3 DNA reads TGTGCCACCAGTGACTCGTGGACGGGTTCCCACAATGAGCAGTTCTTC. Its translation is CATSDSWTGSHNEQFF.

This clonotype was observed a few times. The chain carries TRBV7-2 and TRBJ2-4; maybe TRBD1 (6 bases). The CDR3 length is 15 residues. The germline V and J ends were trimmed by 4 bases and 13 bases, with 23 bases remaining between them. The germline V gene encodes CDR1 SGHTA and CDR2 FQGNSA. CDR3 in amino acids: CASSSMIGFRGIQYF. The CDR3, as DNA: TGTGCCAGCAGCTCGATGATCGGGTTCAGGGGTATCCAGTACTTC.

In this sample, this clonotype turned up a few times. The V call is TRBV9, the J call TRBJ2-1, with TRBD2 matching 8 bases. Losses at the gene ends were 0 bases for V and 0 bases for J; bases not matched to a gene: 5. This CDR3 has 17 residues. CDR1 is SGDLS, CDR2 YYNGEE, per germline. The CDR3 DNA follows: TGTGCCAGCAGCGTAGTAGCCGGGACTAGCTCCTACAATGAGCAGTTCTTC. Translating it yields CASSVVAGTSSYNEQFF.

This clonotype came up a few times. This chain joins TRBV20-1 and TRBJ2-1; TRBD2 aligns across 11 bases. CDR1 is DFQATT and CDR2 is SNEGSKA in the germline V gene (reference sequence). This CDR3 region has 14 residues. After removal of 1 base from V and 4 bases from J, the junction contained 0 bases not matched to a gene. In DNA form, the CDR3 reads TGCAGTGCTAGAGGACTAGCGGGGTACAATGAGCAGTTCTTC. Amino acids: CSARGLAGYNEQFF.